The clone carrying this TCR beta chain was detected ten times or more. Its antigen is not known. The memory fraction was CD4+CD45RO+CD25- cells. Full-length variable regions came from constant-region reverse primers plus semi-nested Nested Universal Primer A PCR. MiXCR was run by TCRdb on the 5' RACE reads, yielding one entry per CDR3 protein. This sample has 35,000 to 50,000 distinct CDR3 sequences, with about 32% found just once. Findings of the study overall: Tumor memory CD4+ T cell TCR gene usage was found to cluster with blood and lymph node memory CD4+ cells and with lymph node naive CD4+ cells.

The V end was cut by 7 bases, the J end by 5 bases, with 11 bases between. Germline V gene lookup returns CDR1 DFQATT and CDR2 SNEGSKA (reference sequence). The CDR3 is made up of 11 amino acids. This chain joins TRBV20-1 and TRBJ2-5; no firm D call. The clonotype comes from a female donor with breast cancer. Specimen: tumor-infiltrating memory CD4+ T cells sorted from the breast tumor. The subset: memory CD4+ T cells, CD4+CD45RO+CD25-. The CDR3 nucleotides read TGCAGTGAGGGTAGTGTCGAGACCCAGTACTTC. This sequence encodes CSEGSVETQYF.